The 13 T cell receptor beta chains in this list originate from one sample, sequenced in a study of early T cells in non-severe SARS-CoV-2 infection. From the 5' RACE reads, TCRdb called clonotypes with MiXCR, one entry per CDR3 protein. The data hold tens of thousands of distinct CDR3 sequences, with 6.6% observed a single time. The specimen was whole blood. These receptors were obtained from an adult who was a healthcare worker with PCR-confirmed SARS-CoV-2 infection or an uninfected control (not recorded which).

This clonotype was counted at least ten times. The chain joins TRBV19 to TRBJ2-1, with D unclear. This CDR3 spans 12 amino acids. V gave up 5 bases and J gave up 9 bases, with 11 bases separating them. The germline V gene has CDR1 LNHDA and CDR2 SQIVND (reference sequence). CDR3 protein: CASSPRWSEQFF. CDR3 bases: TGTGCCAGTAGTCCTAGGTGGAGTGAGCAGTTCTTC.

At least ten counts were recorded for this clonotype. V usage is TRBV10-3 and J usage is TRBJ2-5; D is unresolved. This CDR3 contains 16 residues. The germline V gene encodes CDR1 ENHRY and CDR2 SYGVKD. V lost 3 bases to trimming and J lost 1 base, with 15 bases between them. The CDR3 coding sequence is TGTGCCATCAGTGAATTTGAGCCGGCAGTCCAAGAGACCCAGTACTTC. Its protein is CAISEFEPAVQETQYF.

A note on this clonotype: Germline is not matched at one junction end, which may reflect a read error. The chain employs TRBV7-2 and TRBJ1-2; D gene ambiguous. The V gene's germline CDR1 is SGHTA and CDR2 FQGNSA. The CDR3 contains 14 residues. The CDR3 DNA follows: TGTGCCACCAGCGCGCCCCAGACTAACTATGGTTACACCTTC. This translates into CATSAPQTNYGYTF.

This clonotype was observed at least ten times. The V and J genes are TRBV12-3 or TRBV12-4 and TRBJ1-5; D is unclear. The germline V and J ends were trimmed by 3 bases and 7 bases, with 13 bases remaining between them. CDR3 size: 14 residues. CDR3 nucleotides: TGTGCCAGCAGTTTTTCGAATCTGGGCCAGCCCCAGCATTTT. It specifies CASSFSNLGQPQHF.

This clonotype was recorded at least ten times. The J gene is TRBJ2-5, the V gene TRBV11-2, with D uncertain. The V gene lost 1 base and the J gene lost 5 bases, with 8 bases spanning the gap. The V gene's germline CDR1 is SGHAT and CDR2 FQNNGV. The CDR3 contains 13 residues. CDR3: CASSLAGVETQYF. The CDR3 nucleotides are TGTGCCAGCAGCTTAGCTGGGGTCGAGACCCAGTACTTC.

The J gene is TRBJ2-5, the V gene TRBV7-3, with TRBD2 matching over 11 bases. CDR1 is SGHTA, CDR2 FQGTGA, per germline. CDR3 size: 15 residues. Unmatched junction bases numbered 3, after V lost 1 base and J lost 5 bases. CDR3 in amino acids: CASSLIAGGQETQYF. DNA of the CDR3: TGTGCCAGCAGCTTAATAGCGGGGGGGCAGGAGACCCAGTACTTC.

This clonotype was recorded at least ten times. The V gene is TRBV19, the J gene TRBJ2-3; D remains ambiguous. CDR1 and CDR2 (germline): LNHDA, SQIVND (reference sequence). This CDR3 contains 12 residues. V was shortened by 4 bases and J by 2 bases, with 4 bases between the two germline ends. The DNA of the CDR3 is TGTGCCAGTAGTACCAACACAGATACGCAGTATTTT. This encodes CASSTNTDTQYF. The full variable domain, its missing parts supplied by reference TRBV19 and TRBJ2-3, is DGGITQSPKYLFRKEGQNVTLSCEQNLNHDAMYWYRQDPGQGLRLIYYSQIVNDFQKGDIAEGYSVSREKKESFPLTVTSAQKNPTAFYLCASSTNTDTQYFGPGTRLTVL.

This clonotype was recorded many times. V and J are TRBV30 and TRBJ1-1, with TRBD1 matching over 9 bases. The germline CDR1 and CDR2 sequences are GTSNPN and SVGIG (reference sequence). The V and J ends lost 2 bases and 4 bases, in that order; junction bases with no gene match: 5. The CDR3 extends over 14 amino acids. CDR3 in amino acids: CAWSTGQGGTEAFF. In nucleotides, the CDR3 is TGTGCCTGGAGTACGGGACAGGGTGGCACTGAAGCTTTCTTT.

This clonotype was seen at least ten times. This sequence joins TRBV5-1 and TRBJ2-3, with 9 bases fitting TRBD1. Trimming at V came to 5 bases and at J to 4 bases, leaving 5 bases not matched to a gene. The CDR3 sequence is 14 residues long. Germline values: CDR1 SGHRS, CDR2 YFSETQ. In DNA form, the CDR3 reads TGCGCCAGCAGGGGACAGGGTTTCGCAGATACGCAGTATTTT. This encodes CASRGQGFADTQYF.

This clonotype came up many times. This sequence joins TRBV9 and TRBJ2-5; tentative D call: TRBD1 (6 bases). The CDR3 runs 14 residues. Germline values: CDR1 SGDLS, CDR2 YYNGEE. The V gene lost 0 bases and the J gene lost 5 bases, with 11 bases spanning the gap. CDR3 bases: TGTGCCAGCAGCGTAGCCGACAGGACGGAGACCCAGTACTTC. This codes for CASSVADRTETQYF.

This clonotype was counted many times. The chain uses TRBV5-1 and TRBJ2-7; TRBD1 might be the D (6 bases). The CDR3 spans 14 residues. CDR1 and CDR2 from the germline V gene are SGHRS and YFSETQ. V was trimmed by 3 bases and J by 1 base, leaving 11 bases between them. The CDR3 DNA sequence: TGCGCCAGCAGCTCGGGCAGGGGATCCTACGAGCAGTACTTC. Translated: CASSSGRGSYEQYF. Filled out from reference TRBV5-1 and TRBJ2-7, the complete variable domain reads KAGVTQTPRYLIKTRGQQVTLSCSPISGHRSVSWYQQTPGQGLQFLFEYFSETQRNKGNFPGRFSGRQFSNSRSEMNVSTLELGDSALYLCASSSGRGSYEQYFGPGTRLTVT.

The V gene is TRBV15, the J gene TRBJ2-7; tentatively, D is TRBD1 (7 bases). Trimming shortened V by 0 bases and J by 5 bases, and 17 bases separated the two germline ends. Germline CDR1 LNHNV, CDR2 YYDKDF (reference sequence). This CDR3 has 16 amino acids. CDR3 sequence (DNA): TGTGCCACCAGCAGAGATGGGCCAGGGGGGACTCACGAGCAGTACTTC. Protein sequence: CATSRDGPGGTHEQYF.

This clonotype was found many times. This chain joins TRBV18 and TRBJ1-1; no reliable D call. In germline, CDR1 is KGHSH, CDR2 LQKENI. Trimming removed 4 bases from V and 4 bases from J, with 7 bases in between. There are 12 residues in the CDR3. The CDR3 nucleotides read TGTGCCAGCTCACTTGGGGTCACTGAAGCTTTCTTT. It codes for CASSLGVTEAFF. Drawing the rest from reference TRBV18 and TRBJ1-1, the complete variable domain is NAGVMQNPRHLVRRRGQEARLRCSPMKGHSHVYWYRQLPEEGLKFMVYLQKENIIDESGMPKERFSAEFPKEGPSILRIQQVVRGDSAAYFCASSLGVTEAFFGQGTRLTVV.